This TCR beta chain emerged from a study of OX40 agonist ivuxolimab in advanced cancers. Study-wide background: Ivuxolimab doses were 0.01, 0.1, 0.3, 1.5, 3 or 10 mg/kg every 2 weeks.

Clones were sequenced by immunoSEQ multiplex PCR, and TCRdb holds only the in-frame ones, with some missing. Of about 13,000 clones in the sample, 70% to 80% were seen once. By its share, this clone is medium-sized. Trimming pared 6 bases from V and 7 bases from J, leaving 19 bases between. The CDR3 is 15 residues long. Germline V gives CDR1 MNHNY, CDR2 SVGAGI (reference sequence). The sample consisted of CD4+ or CD8+ T cells sorted from blood, taken in a trial of the OX40 agonist ivuxolimab. This receptor was taken from an adult with an advanced solid tumor such as melanoma, head and neck, liver or kidney cancer. This chain joins TRBV6-6 and TRBJ2-1; weak D call: TRBD2 (5 bases). The CDR3 coding sequence is TGTGCCAGCAGCCGAGACGGGAACGTAGGAAATGAGCAGTTCTTC. It yields the protein CASSRDGNVGNEQFF.